This is a list of T cell receptor beta chains from one sample in a study of identical twins. TCRdb ran MiXCR on the 5' RACE reads and lists one entry per CDR3 protein. The profile shows 450,000 or so distinct CDR3 sequences, 14% of them singletons. Another study also made use of these data, one on yellow fever vaccine responses in identical twins.

Sequenced material: CD4+ T cells sorted from blood. These receptors all stem from a woman between 18 and 29 years old in good health. Both conserved end residues are part of each CDR3. Each record gives: J gene, V gene, CDR3 protein.

J: TRBJ1-5
V: TRBV6-5
CDR3: CASSPGGTPQHF

J: TRBJ2-7
V: TRBV6-1
CDR3: CASSERDNSYEQYF

J: TRBJ1-6
V: TRBV20-1
CDR3: CSARAGGYNSPLHF

J: TRBJ1-5
V: TRBV28
CDR3: CASRDRDVQPQHF

J: TRBJ2-5
V: TRBV9
CDR3: CASSVAGADGTQYF

J: TRBJ2-7
V: TRBV7-2
CDR3: CASSSDGYEQYF

J: TRBJ2-1
V: TRBV28
CDR3: CASSLSGRGIGNEQFF

J: TRBJ2-2
V: TRBV5-5
CDR3: CASRVTTGTGELFF

J: TRBJ2-1
V: TRBV6-2/TRBV6-3
CDR3: CASSIGGTIIHNEQFF

J: TRBJ2-1
V: TRBV4-3
CDR3: CASSQSSGSRYNEQFF

J: TRBJ2-7
V: TRBV6-2/TRBV6-3
CDR3: CASSSIFGQAHEQYF

J: TRBJ1-4
V: TRBV4-1
CDR3: CASSLRGEGEKLFF

J: TRBJ2-6
V: TRBV20-1
CDR3: CSARRTPNVLTF